A single sample gave rise to the 26 T cell receptor beta chains below, sequenced in a study of beta chain features in type 1 diabetes listed by TCRdb under 2018. What the work shows at the level of the full study, not this receptor alone: Type 1 diabetes patients showed a moderate but significant shortening of TCRB CDR3 length in all four CD4+ subsets.

The library was obtained by the immunoSEQ multiplex PCR assay. All of the isolated RNA was reverse transcribed with the High Capacity cDNA Reverse Transcription Kit, so expressed TCRB transcripts were sequenced. TCRdb obtained this table from immuneACCESS and retained in-frame rearrangements with V and J assigned. These tables miss some clones; where compared with another copy, unresolved V genes account for less than half of the shortfall, and the remainder is unexplained. This sample holds under 300,000 clones; approximately 13% were observed only once. The biggest ten clones account for 0.015% to 0.02% of the sample. These receptors' antigens are unknown. Input material: naive CD4+ T cells from blood. The meaning of the sample's cell subset or site label: true naive CD4+ T cells. These TCRs come from a man aged 25-45 years with type 1 diabetes.

The chain combines TRBV5-4 with TRBJ1-2; 8 nucleotides match TRBD1. The V and J ends lost 4 bases and 7 bases, in that order; junction bases with no gene match: 9. This CDR3 has 14 amino acids. Per the germline V gene, CDR1 is SGHNT and CDR2 is YYREEE (reference sequence). CDR3 in amino acids: CASSLGQGGGGYTF. The CDR3 DNA reads TGTGCCAGCAGCCTCGGACAGGGAGGAGGTGGCTACACCTTC. Full variable domain (outside the CDR3, taken from reference TRBV5-4 and TRBJ1-2): ETGVTQSPTHLIKTRGQQVTLRCSSQSGHNTVSWYQQALGQGPQFIFQYYREEENGRGNFPPRFSGLQFPNYSSELNVNALELDDSALYLCASSLGQGGGGYTFGSGTRLTVV.

This sequence joins TRBV9 and TRBJ2-7, with unresolved D. The CDR3 is 15 residues long. Germline CDR1 SGDLS, CDR2 YYNGEE. The V end lost 0 bases, the J end lost 0 bases, and 10 bases lay between the germline ends. The CDR3 DNA reads TGTGCCAGCAGCGTAGTTCACGTTAGCTCCTACGAGCAGTACTTC. This translates into CASSVVHVSSYEQYF.

The chain employs TRBV9 and TRBJ1-1; 7 nucleotides agree with TRBD1. The CDR3 consists of 12 residues. With V trimmed by 3 bases and J by 11 bases, 7 bases remained unmatched. Germline V gene data show CDR1 as SGDLS and CDR2 as YYNGEE. The CDR3 reads CASSEQGLGAFF. DNA of the CDR3: TGTGCCAGCAGCGAACAGGGGTTGGGTGCTTTCTTT.

The chain joins TRBV4-1 to TRBJ1-2; no reliable D call. Trimming removed 2 bases from V and 0 bases from J, with 10 bases in between. In germline, CDR1 is MGHRA, CDR2 YSYEKL. The CDR3 runs 15 residues. The CDR3 loop reads CASSQLHTANYGYTF. DNA of the CDR3: TGCGCCAGCAGCCAACTGCATACAGCTAACTATGGCTACACCTTC.

This clone came up a few times. V gene TRBV5-1 combines with J gene TRBJ2-5, with D hard to call. The CDR3 is 14 residues long. Germline V lookup: CDR1 SGHRS, CDR2 YFSETQ. V was shortened by 2 bases and J by 3 bases, with 11 bases between the two germline ends. CDR3 bases: TGCGCCAGCAGCTTTCAGGCCAGAGAAGAGACCCAGTACTTC. This codes for CASSFQAREETQYF.

The rearrangement joins TRBV6-6 to TRBJ2-5; the match to TRBD1 covers 8 bases. CDR1 MNHNY and CDR2 SVGAGI come from the germline V gene (reference sequence). The ends lost 0 bases at V and 8 bases at J; junction bases unmatched: 5. The CDR3 loop spans 14 amino acids. The chain's CDR3 is CASSYSGTGGTQYF. In DNA form, the CDR3 reads TGTGCCAGCAGTTACTCGGGTACAGGGGGTACCCAGTACTTC.

This clone was counted between two and nine times. Other DNA sequences in the sample encode the same CDR3. The chain employs TRBV14 and TRBJ2-3; D is unclear. V was cut by 4 bases and J by 3 bases, with 5 bases left in between. Germline CDR1 SGHDN, CDR2 FVKESK. This CDR3 region has 12 residues. Here the CDR3 DNA reads TGTGCCAGCAGCCCTAGGACAGATACGCAGTATTTT. Protein product: CASSPRTDTQYF.

This clone was detected a few times. The rearrangement uses TRBV5-4 and TRBJ2-7, with 9 positions matching TRBD1. V trimming: 4 bases; J trimming: 4 bases; junction bases outside the gene matches: 3. The CDR3 has 13 residues. Looked up from germline, CDR1 is SGHNT and CDR2 is YYREEE (reference sequence). CDR3 region: CASSTGTGYEQYF. CDR3 DNA: TGTGCCAGCAGCACCGGGACAGGGTACGAGCAGTACTTC.

This clone was observed a few times. The CDR3 DNA reads TGTGCCTGGACCAGCTCTGGGGCCAACGTCCTGACTTTC. Translating gives CAWTSSGANVLTF. This chain links TRBV30 with TRBJ2-6; D remains ambiguous. The CDR3 is 13 amino acids. V lost 4 bases and J lost 0, with 4 bases in between. CDR1 GTSNPN and CDR2 SVGIG come from the germline V gene (reference sequence).

The sample holds a few counts of this clone. The chain is built from TRBV4-1 and TRBJ2-1; TRBD2 matches 16 bases. The CDR3 is 17 amino acids. The germline gives CDR1 MGHRA, CDR2 YSYEKL. V shed 2 bases and J 14 bases; nucleotides not matched to a gene: 12. The CDR3 sequence is CASSQPTAGTSGRAEFF. The CDR3 DNA reads as TGCGCCAGCAGCCAACCGACCGCCGGGACTAGCGGGAGGGCCGAGTTCTTC.

This rearrangement joins TRBV9 to TRBJ2-1; TRBD2 agrees at 11 bases. Per germline, CDR1 SGDLS and CDR2 YYNGEE. The CDR3 runs 17 residues. With 3 bases clipped from V and 0 bases from J, the junction kept 5 bases outside the gene matches. The CDR3 sequence: CASSAGTSGSSYNEQFF. DNA for the CDR3: TGTGCCAGCAGCGCCGGGACTAGCGGCAGCTCCTACAATGAGCAGTTCTTC.

The chain uses TRBV5-1 and TRBJ1-1; D is possibly TRBD1 (5 bases). This CDR3 region has 15 residues. Per germline, CDR1 SGHRS and CDR2 YFSETQ. V dropped 0 bases and J dropped 1 base, with 10 bases sitting between them. For the CDR3, the DNA is TGCGCCAGCAGCTTGGAAGGGGAGGGGAACACTGAAGCTTTCTTT. Residues: CASSLEGEGNTEAFF.

This clone was detected a few times. This rearrangement joins TRBV6-1 to TRBJ2-1; 10 bases are a match to TRBD2. CDR1 is MNHNS, CDR2 SASEGT, per germline. The length of the CDR3 is 15 residues. The V segment lost 4 bases and the J segment 8 bases; nucleotides outside the gene matches: 8. The CDR3 sequence is CASSGGLAVLDEQFF. CDR3 DNA: TGTGCCAGCAGTGGTGGACTAGCGGTATTGGATGAGCAGTTCTTC.

The genes are TRBV6-1 and TRBJ2-5, with 11 bases lining up with TRBD2. V dropped 3 bases and J dropped 4; count of bases not matched to a gene: 13. Per the germline V gene, CDR1 is MNHNS and CDR2 is SASEGT. The CDR3 is 18 residues long. The CDR3, as DNA: TGTGCCAGCAGTGACGGGGGACGGACTAGCGGGTTGCGAGAGACCCAGTACTTC. It specifies CASSDGGRTSGLRETQYF.

Of note for this clone: Compared with germline, one end of the junction differs, possibly owing to a read error. The CDR3 nucleotides are TGCGCGACTTCATTAGATAGCAATCAGCCCCAGCATTTT. This codes for CATSLDSNQPQHF. This chain links TRBV2 with TRBJ1-5; D is ambiguous. This CDR3 contains 13 residues. Germline V gives CDR1 SNHLY, CDR2 FYNNEI. The full variable domain, its missing parts supplied by reference TRBV2 and TRBJ1-5, is EPEVTQTPSHQVTQMGQEVILRCVPISNHLYFYWYRQILGQKVEFLVSFYNNEISEKSEIFDDQFSVERPDGSNFTLKIRSTKLEDSAMYFCATSLDSNQPQHFGDGTRLSIL.

V usage is TRBV9 and J usage is TRBJ2-1; 11 nucleotides align to TRBD2. CDR1 and CDR2 (germline): SGDLS, YYNGEE. With 5 bases clipped from V and 2 bases from J, the junction kept 3 bases outside the gene matches. This CDR3 comprises 15 residues. The CDR3 DNA sequence: TGTGCCAGCAGTGGGACTAGCGGAGCCTACAATGAGCAGTTCTTC. It specifies CASSGTSGAYNEQFF.

The chain recombines TRBV11-2 with TRBJ2-4, with D tentatively TRBD1 (5 bases). CDR3 length: 15 residues. Trimming left V 0 bases short and J 7 bases short, with 13 bases between. Germline V gene data show CDR1 as SGHAT and CDR2 as FQNNGV. CDR3 in amino acids: CASSLDPVGANIQYF. The CDR3 DNA reads TGTGCCAGCAGCTTAGATCCGGTAGGGGCGAACATTCAGTACTTC.

This clone came up a few times. The sample contains more than one DNA sequence encoding this CDR3. The chain is built from TRBV4-1 and TRBJ1-2, with 7 bases matching TRBD1. Germline-derived CDR1 and CDR2 are MGHRA and YSYEKL. CDR3 length equals 13 residues. The J segment lost 6 bases and the V segment lost 1 base, leaving 2 bases of the junction unmatched. The DNA of the CDR3 is TGCGCCAGCAGCCAAGGGACAGGCGATGGCTACACCTTC. Protein: CASSQGTGDGYTF.

The rearrangement uses TRBV11-2 and TRBJ1-3, with TRBD1 matching over 8 bases. V dropped 5 bases and J dropped 0; count of bases not matched to a gene: 9. This CDR3 comprises 17 residues. Germline CDR1 and CDR2: SGHAT and FQNNGV. The CDR3 bases are TGTGCCAGCAGCCCGCCCGGACAGGGAAGCTCTGGAAACACCATATATTTT. This sequence encodes CASSPPGQGSSGNTIYF. Full variable domain (outside the CDR3, taken from reference TRBV11-2 and TRBJ1-3): EAGVAQSPRYKIIEKRQSVAFWCNPISGHATLYWYQQILGQGPKLLIQFQNNGVVDDSQLPKDRFSAERLKGVDSTLKIQPAKLEDSAVYLCASSPPGQGSSGNTIYFGEGSWLTVV.

This clone occurred a few times. The chain couples TRBV5-1 to TRBJ2-1, with TRBD2 matching over 12 bases. This CDR3 contains 15 residues. Germline V gene sequence: CDR1 SGHRS, CDR2 YFSETQ. V was pared by 1 base and J by 6 bases, with 2 bases of the junction left unmatched. CDR3 loop: CASSLSTSGSNEQFF. DNA for the CDR3: TGCGCCAGCAGCTTGTCGACTAGCGGGAGCAATGAGCAGTTCTTC.

The V and J genes are TRBV9 and TRBJ1-2, with D maybe TRBD1 (5 bases). This CDR3 is 13 amino acids long. V was pared by 6 bases and J by 6 bases, with 15 bases between. Germline V gene sequence: CDR1 SGDLS, CDR2 YYNGEE. In DNA, the CDR3 is TGTGCCAGCACTAAACCAGGGTCCCATGGCTACACCTTC. As protein: CASTKPGSHGYTF.

The rearrangement joins TRBV5-1 to TRBJ2-5; 10 bases match TRBD2. V dropped 4 bases and J dropped 1; count of bases not matched to a gene: 4. Germline V gene lookup returns CDR1 SGHRS and CDR2 YFSETQ. This CDR3 spans 15 amino acids. In nucleotides, the CDR3 is TGCGCCAGCAGCCCGGGACTAGCGTTCCAAGAGACCCAGTACTTC. Translating it yields CASSPGLAFQETQYF.

This clone has more than one count but fewer than ten. The V and J genes are TRBV7-9 and TRBJ1-2; the match to TRBD1 covers 7 bases. There are 15 residues in the CDR3. The ends lost 7 bases at V and 4 bases at J; junction bases unmatched: 12. CDR1 and CDR2 (germline): SEHNR, FQNEAQ (reference sequence). The CDR3 DNA sequence: TGTGCCAGCACCGCGGGAGGGGGCGTGAGCTATGGCTACACCTTC. Protein sequence: CASTAGGGVSYGYTF.

V and J are TRBV14 and TRBJ1-3, with D possibly being TRBD1 (5 bases). CDR3 length: 17 amino acids. Germline values: CDR1 SGHDN, CDR2 FVKESK. With 5 bases removed from V and 0 bases from J, the gap between germline ends came to 17 bases. The CDR3: CASSRFYQGNSGNTIYF. The CDR3, as DNA: TGTGCCAGCAGCAGATTCTACCAGGGAAACTCTGGAAACACCATATATTTT.

The chain combines TRBV11-3 with TRBJ2-2, with D uncertain. The CDR3 has 14 residues. Germline V gives CDR1 SGHNT, CDR2 YENEEA. V shed 5 bases and J shed 5 bases, with 12 bases lying between them. The CDR3 region has the DNA TGTGCCAGCAGCCTTACAACAGCTACCGGGGAGCTGTTTTTT. Protein: CASSLTTATGELFF.

This chain links TRBV5-4 with TRBJ1-1; D is unclear. V was shortened by 0 bases and J by 3 bases, with 9 bases between the two germline ends. The CDR3 spans 14 residues. Germline V gene lookup returns CDR1 SGHNT and CDR2 YYREEE (reference sequence). CDR3: CASSLAIGDTEAFF. CDR3 sequence (DNA): TGTGCCAGCAGCTTGGCCATCGGGGACACTGAAGCTTTCTTT.